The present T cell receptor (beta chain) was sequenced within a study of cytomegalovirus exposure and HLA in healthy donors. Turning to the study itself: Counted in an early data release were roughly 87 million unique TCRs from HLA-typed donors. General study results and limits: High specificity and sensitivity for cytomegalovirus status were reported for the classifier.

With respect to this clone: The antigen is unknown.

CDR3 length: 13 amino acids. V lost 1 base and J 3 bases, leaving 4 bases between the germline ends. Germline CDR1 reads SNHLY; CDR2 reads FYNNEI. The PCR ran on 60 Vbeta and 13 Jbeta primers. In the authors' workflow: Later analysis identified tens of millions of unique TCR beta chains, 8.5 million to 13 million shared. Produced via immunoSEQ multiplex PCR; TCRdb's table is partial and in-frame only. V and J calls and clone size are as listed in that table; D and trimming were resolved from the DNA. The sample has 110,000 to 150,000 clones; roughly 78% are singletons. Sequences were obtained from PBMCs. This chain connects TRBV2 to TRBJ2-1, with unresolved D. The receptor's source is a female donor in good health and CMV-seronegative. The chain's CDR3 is CASSEDLYNEQFF. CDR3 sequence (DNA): TGTGCCAGCAGTGAAGATCTCTACAATGAGCAGTTCTTC.